What follows is one TCR beta chain and its context. The data originate from a study of blood T cell repertoires in COVID-19. The protocol was immunoSEQ multiplex PCR, while the TCRdb copy is restricted to in-frame clones and leaves out a portion. The sample contains tens of thousands of clones, 80% to 90% of which appear only once. The trim removed 4 bases at V and 2 bases at J, leaving 6 bases unmatched. CDR1 and CDR2 from the germline V gene are LNHDA and SQIVND (reference sequence). This CDR3 is built from 15 residues. This clonotype was obtained from a man aged 30-40 years with acute or convalescent COVID-19. The chain employs TRBV19 and TRBJ2-3, with TRBD2 matching 7 bases. The specimen sequenced was peripheral blood. CDR3 loop: CASSTSGTLTDTQYF. The CDR3 coding sequence is TGTGCCAGTAGTACGAGCGGGACCCTCACAGATACGCAGTATTTT.